The 23 T cell receptor beta chains below were found in one sample sequenced in a study of blood T cell repertoires in COVID-19. Some clones are missing from TCRdb's copy, which holds only in-frame ones; the method was immunoSEQ multiplex PCR. The sample records 150,000 to 250,000 clones, roughly 80% being singletons. The specimen sequenced was peripheral blood. Receptor source: a woman between 40 and 50 years old with COVID-19, enrolled during active disease.

This clone was seen only once. The chain employs TRBV25-1 and TRBJ1-2; 9 nucleotides align to TRBD1. The length of the CDR3 is 14 residues. Trimming took 4 bases from V and 8 from J; bases not matched to a gene: 8. The germline V gene encodes CDR1 MGHDK and CDR2 SYGVNS. The CDR3 DNA reads TGTGCCAGCAGTGCCCAGGGACAGGGAGACGGCTACACCTTC. Its translation: CASSAQGQGDGYTF.

V and J are TRBV29-1 and TRBJ2-3, with no clear D. V lost 6 bases and J 4 bases, leaving 14 bases between the germline ends. Germline values: CDR1 SQVTM, CDR2 ANQGSEA. The CDR3 sequence is 13 residues long. As DNA, the CDR3 is TGCAGCGTCAGTTCCCCCAATGCAGATACGCAGTATTTT. Its translation is CSVSSPNADTQYF.

In the case of this clone: Sequence at one end of the junction differs from germline and may be a read error. The rearrangement joins TRBV14 to TRBJ1-1; a possible D gene is TRBD1 (5 bases). From germline, CDR1 is SGHDN and CDR2 FVKESK. The CDR3 is made up of 12 amino acids. For the CDR3, the DNA is TGTGCCAGCAGCCAAGGGGGCGTAGGGAGGCTCTTT. Its translation: CASSQGGVGRLF.

J is TRBJ2-5 and V is TRBV15; 10 nucleotides agree with TRBD1. The germline CDR1 and CDR2 sequences are LNHNV and YYDKDF (reference sequence). The CDR3 sequence is 15 residues long. V lost 4 bases, J lost 2 bases, and 4 bases stayed unmatched. The CDR3 sequence is CATSKGQGLQETQYF. CDR3 in DNA: TGTGCCACCAGCAAGGGACAGGGGCTGCAAGAGACCCAGTACTTC. The full variable domain, rest sourced from reference TRBV15 and TRBJ2-5, is DAMVIQNPRYQVTQFGKPVTLSCSQTLNHNVMYWYQQKSSQAPKLLFHYYDKDFNNEADTPDNFQSRRPNTSFCFLDIRSPGLGDTAMYLCATSKGQGLQETQYFGPGTRLLVL.

The V call is TRBV27, the J call TRBJ2-4, with unresolved D. CDR3 length equals 15 residues. From germline, CDR1 is MNHEY and CDR2 SMNVEV (reference sequence). Trimming took 5 bases from V and 6 from J, leaving 17 bases between them. CDR3 residues: CASSPATPRLNIQYF. Written as DNA, the CDR3 is TGTGCCAGCAGTCCCGCGACTCCACGTTTAAACATTCAGTACTTC.

V usage is TRBV12-5 and J usage is TRBJ2-7; 12 bases are a match to TRBD1. The CDR3 runs 14 residues. After removal of 7 bases from V and 6 bases from J, the junction contained 7 bases not matched to a gene. The germline CDR1 and CDR2 sequences are LGHNT and FRNRAP. CDR3 residues: CASVDRDRGREQYF. The CDR3 DNA reads as TGTGCTAGTGTTGACCGGGACAGGGGGCGCGAGCAGTACTTC.

V and J are TRBV7-8 and TRBJ2-7; D ambiguous. CDR1 and CDR2 (germline): SGHVS, FQNEAQ. The ends were cut back, 5 bases at V and 4 bases at J, with 9 bases in the middle. This CDR3 spans 12 amino acids. The CDR3 loop is CASSPDRYEQYF. CDR3 nucleotides: TGTGCCAGCAGCCCAGATCGTTACGAGCAGTACTTC.

CDR3 in DNA: TGTGCCAGCAGCTTAGTGGAGGGCAATCAGCCCCAGCATTTT. Amino acid sequence: CASSLVEGNQPQHF. The chain joins TRBV7-9 to TRBJ1-5; D gene ambiguous. Trimming pared 1 base from V and 2 bases from J, leaving 6 bases between. Germline V gene sequence: CDR1 SEHNR, CDR2 FQNEAQ (reference sequence). CDR3 length: 14 residues.

CDR3 in amino acids: CASSYSRLQNSYEQYF. In DNA form, the CDR3 reads TGTGCCAGCAGTTACTCGAGACTCCAGAACTCCTACGAGCAGTACTTC. This chain uses TRBV6-2 or TRBV6-3 with TRBJ2-7; D gene unclear. Germline V gives CDR1 MNHEY, CDR2 SVGEGT. V was pared by 0 bases and J by 0 bases, with 12 bases between. The CDR3 sequence is 16 residues long.

This clone was seen ten or more times. This rearrangement joins TRBV30 to TRBJ2-3; 7 nucleotides agree with TRBD1. This CDR3 has 12 residues. V gave up 3 bases and J gave up 5 bases; unmatched junction bases: 2. Germline lookup yields CDR1 GTSNPN and CDR2 SVGIG (reference sequence). The CDR3 nucleotides are TGTGCCTGGAGAGCAGGGGGAGATACGCAGTATTTT. Its protein is CAWRAGGDTQYF.

At least ten counts were recorded for this clone. The rearrangement links TRBV25-1 to TRBJ2-1; 8 nucleotides align to TRBD2. CDR3 length: 16 amino acids. From germline, CDR1 is MGHDK and CDR2 SYGVNS. V lost 1 base to trimming and J lost 6 bases; unmatched junction nucleotides: 8. Here the CDR3 DNA reads TGTGCCAGCAGTGAATCTGAGCGGGAGTCTGGCAATGAGCAGTTCTTC. This translates into CASSESERESGNEQFF.

This chain connects TRBV29-1 to TRBJ2-3; 9 positions match TRBD2. The CDR3 consists of 15 residues. Germline CDR1 SQVTM, CDR2 ANQGSEA. J gave up 2 bases and V 2 bases, and 5 bases lay outside the gene matches. The CDR3 sequence is CSVENVAGATDTQYF. Here the CDR3 DNA reads TGCAGCGTTGAAAACGTAGCGGGGGCCACAGATACGCAGTATTTT.

This clone was seen a single time. This chain joins TRBV21-1 and TRBJ1-5; the listed D gene, TRBD1, was not tested against the DNA. TRBV21-1 corresponds to a pseudogene. The CDR3 runs 17 residues. Written as DNA, the CDR3 is TGTGCCAGCAGCAAAGAAAGGACAGGGCTACTCAATCAGCCCCAGCATTTT. This codes for CASSKERTGLLNQPQHF.

This chain links TRBV19 with TRBJ2-7, with 8 bases matching TRBD2. V gave up 1 base and J gave up 0 bases; unmatched junction bases: 5. The CDR3 has 16 amino acids. CDR1 is LNHDA and CDR2 is SQIVND in the germline V gene (reference sequence). The CDR3 DNA is TGTGCCAGTAGTATAGCGGGTAGCGGGACCTCCTACGAGCAGTACTTC. Its protein is CASSIAGSGTSYEQYF.

The table lists this clone with a few counts. The chain joins TRBV19 to TRBJ1-1; the match to TRBD1 covers 8 bases. The length of the CDR3 is 14 residues. V shed 3 bases, J shed 1 base, and the junction held 1 base outside the gene matches. The germline V gene encodes CDR1 LNHDA and CDR2 SQIVND (reference sequence). For the CDR3, the DNA is TGTGCCAGTAGTATTCAGGGGGCGAACACTGAAGCTTTCTTT. Amino acids: CASSIQGANTEAFF.

J is TRBJ1-3 and V is TRBV19; no clear D gene. This CDR3 is built from 15 residues. The V gene lost 5 bases and the J gene lost 2 bases, with 13 bases spanning the gap. Germline V gene sequence: CDR1 LNHDA, CDR2 SQIVND (reference sequence). The CDR3 sequence is CASSPRSRAGNTIYF. The CDR3 DNA is TGTGCCAGTAGTCCTCGTTCGCGCGCTGGAAACACCATATATTTT.

The gene calls are TRBV20-1 and TRBJ2-7; D perhaps matches TRBD1 (5 bases). The CDR3 spans 14 residues. The V and J ends lost 3 bases and 6 bases respectively, with 18 bases between them. Germline CDR1 DFQATT, CDR2 SNEGSKA (reference sequence). CDR3 region: CSASATAALGEQYF. DNA of the CDR3: TGCAGTGCTAGTGCGACAGCCGCCCTCGGCGAGCAGTACTTC.

This clone was observed a few times. This chain connects TRBV12-5 to TRBJ1-5, with 8 bases aligning to TRBD1. The CDR3 loop spans 15 amino acids. V was pared by 1 base and J by 6 bases, with 5 bases of the junction left unmatched. Germline V lookup: CDR1 LGHNT, CDR2 FRNRAP. The CDR3 DNA reads as TGTGCTAGTGGTTTGGCCGGGACAGGTGCTCAGCCCCAGCATTTT. It translates to CASGLAGTGAQPQHF.

Only a few counts were recorded for this clone. This sequence joins TRBV5-1 and TRBJ2-3, with D possibly being TRBD2 (6 bases). This CDR3 is built from 15 residues. The V and J ends lost 0 bases and 4 bases respectively, with 12 bases between them. Germline-derived CDR1 and CDR2 are SGHRS and YFSETQ. The CDR3 reads CASSLAGERADTQYF. The CDR3, as DNA: TGCGCCAGCAGCTTGGCGGGAGAACGGGCAGATACGCAGTATTTT.

This clone was counted a few times. This sequence joins TRBV5-8 and TRBJ2-7, with 7 bases matching TRBD2. Losses at the gene ends were 6 bases for V and 0 bases for J; bases not matched to a gene: 9. The CDR3 spans 15 residues. The germline gives CDR1 SGHTS, CDR2 YDEGEE. CDR3: CASITREGDSYEQYF. The CDR3 DNA is TGTGCCAGCATCACGAGGGAGGGAGACTCCTACGAGCAGTACTTC.

V gene TRBV20-1 combines with J gene TRBJ2-3; 8 nucleotides agree with TRBD1. Trimming removed 3 bases from V and 1 base from J; junction bases left unmatched: 6. CDR1 is DFQATT, CDR2 SNEGSKA, per germline (reference sequence). The CDR3 spans 15 residues. Here the CDR3 reads CSASWAGGRTDTQYF. CDR3 DNA: TGCAGTGCTAGTTGGGCAGGGGGCCGCACAGATACGCAGTATTTT.

The chain recombines TRBV5-1 with TRBJ1-1; 10 bases line up with TRBD1. Trimming took 4 bases from V and 7 from J; bases not matched to a gene: 4. Per germline, CDR1 SGHRS and CDR2 YFSETQ. The CDR3 consists of 13 residues. The CDR3, as DNA: TGCGCCAGCAGCCAGACAGGGGGCATTGAAGCTTTCTTT. This codes for CASSQTGGIEAFF.

This clone was observed a handful of times. The V and J genes are TRBV2 and TRBJ1-6; the D gene is possibly TRBD1 (5 bases). This CDR3 comprises 15 residues. Germline lookup yields CDR1 SNHLY and CDR2 FYNNEI. V dropped 1 base and J dropped 8 bases, with 12 bases sitting between them. The CDR3 loop reads CASSEGPGLDSPLHF. CDR3 bases: TGTGCCAGCAGTGAAGGACCAGGGTTGGATTCACCCCTCCACTTT.